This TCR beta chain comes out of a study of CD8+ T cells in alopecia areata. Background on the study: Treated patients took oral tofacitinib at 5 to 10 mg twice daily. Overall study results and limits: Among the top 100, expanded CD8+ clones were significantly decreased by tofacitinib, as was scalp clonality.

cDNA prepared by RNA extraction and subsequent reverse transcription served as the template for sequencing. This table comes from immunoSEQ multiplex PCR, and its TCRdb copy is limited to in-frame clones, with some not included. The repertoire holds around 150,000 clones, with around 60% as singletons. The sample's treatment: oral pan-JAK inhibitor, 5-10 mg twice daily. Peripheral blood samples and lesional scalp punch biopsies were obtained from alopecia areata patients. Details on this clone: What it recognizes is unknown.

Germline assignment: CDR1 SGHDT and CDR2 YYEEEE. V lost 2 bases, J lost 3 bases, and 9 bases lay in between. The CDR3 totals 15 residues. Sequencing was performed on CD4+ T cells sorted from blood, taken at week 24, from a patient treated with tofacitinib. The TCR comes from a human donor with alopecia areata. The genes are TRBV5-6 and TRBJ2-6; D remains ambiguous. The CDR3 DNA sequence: TGTGCCAGCAGCTTTGGCGAAATTGGGGCCAACGTCCTGACTTTC. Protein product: CASSFGEIGANVLTF.